The rows below give T cell receptor beta chains drawn from one sample of a study of control samples from healthy donors and cancer patients. Measured with immunoSEQ multiplex PCR; TCRdb has only the in-frame clones, and not every one. The sample contains fewer than 60,000 clones, about 86% of which appear only once. The sequenced sample consisted of PBMCs. These receptors came from a woman aged 50 to 65 with lung cancer. CDR3s include the opening cysteine and the closing phenylalanine or tryptophan. Fields, in order: J gene, clone size, V gene, D gene, CDR3 DNA, CDR3 protein. A D gene is named only where the DNA matches it firmly. The size of a clone is reported for some rows only, either as once, few or many, or as a class for expanded clones.

J: TRBJ2-3
size: -
V: TRBV9
D: TRBD2
DNA: TGTGCCAGCAGCGCAAGGACTAGCGGGGGAGGAGATACGCAGTATTTT
CDR3: CASSARTSGGGDTQYF

J: TRBJ2-3
size: -
V: TRBV5-1
D: -
DNA: TGCGCCAGCATGGGGCGACAGCAGGCAGATACGCAGTATTTT
CDR3: CASMGRQQADTQYF

J: TRBJ2-5
size: -
V: TRBV7-3
D: TRBD2
DNA: TGTGCCAGCAGCTCTGGGCGTGGGGGGGGAAACCAAGAGACCCAGTACTTC
CDR3: CASSSGRGGGNQETQYF

J: TRBJ1-5
size: once
V: TRBV10-3
D: -
DNA: TGTGCCATCAGACCCGACGGCAATCAGCCCCAGCATTTT
CDR3: CAIRPDGNQPQHF

J: TRBJ1-1
size: -
V: TRBV29-1
D: -
DNA: TGCAGCGCCGCCGGGACACTAGGGACTGAAGCTTTCTTT
CDR3: CSAAGTLGTEAFF

J: TRBJ1-1
size: -
V: TRBV6-5
D: TRBD1
DNA: TGTGCCAGCCGGGACAGCCACATGAACACTGAAGCTTTCTTT
CDR3: CASRDSHMNTEAFF

J: TRBJ2-2
size: -
V: TRBV19
D: -
DNA: TGTGCCAGTAGTATAGTGAGACACAACACCGGGGAGCTGTTTTTT
CDR3: CASSIVRHNTGELFF

J: TRBJ1-3
size: -
V: TRBV2
D: -
DNA: TGTGCCAGCAGGGGTCTTACTGGAAACACCATATATTTT
CDR3: CASRGLTGNTIYF

J: TRBJ1-1
size: -
V: TRBV6-2/TRBV6-3
D: TRBD1
DNA: TGTGCCAGCAGCCCCCGGGACAGATTCGGGTTCGGATCCCACACTGAAGCTTTCTTT
CDR3: CASSPRDRFGFGSHTEAFF

J: TRBJ2-2
size: -
V: TRBV4-2
D: -
DNA: TGTGCCAGCAGCCAAGATCCCCCTAGCGCCACCGGGGAGCTGTTTTTT
CDR3: CASSQDPPSATGELFF

J: TRBJ2-4
size: once
V: TRBV14
D: -
DNA: TGTGCCAGCAGCCATCGTGGGGGAATCGGAAACATTCAGTACTTC
CDR3: CASSHRGGIGNIQYF

J: TRBJ2-7
size: -
V: TRBV7-2
D: TRBD1
DNA: TGTGCCAGTACGGACCGGGACAGTTACGTGGGGCAGTACTTC
CDR3: CASTDRDSYVGQYF

J: TRBJ2-5
size: once
V: TRBV7-9
D: -
DNA: TGTGCCAGCAGCCCGGGGCTGTCGTACCAAGAGACCCAGTACTTC
CDR3: CASSPGLSYQETQYF

J: TRBJ1-5
size: -
V: TRBV30
D: -
DNA: TGTGCCTGGAGTGTAAGAGGAGGAATTAATCAGCCCCAGCATTTT
CDR3: CAWSVRGGINQPQHF

J: TRBJ1-1
size: -
V: TRBV5-1
D: -
DNA: TGCGCCAGCAGCTTGGACACCCAGGGGACTGAAGCTTTCTTT
CDR3: CASSLDTQGTEAFF

J: TRBJ1-5
size: -
V: TRBV4-3
D: -
DNA: TGCGCCAGCAGCCAAGATCCTGGCGTTAATCAGCCCCAGCATTTT
CDR3: CASSQDPGVNQPQHF

J: TRBJ2-3
size: -
V: TRBV6-5
D: -
DNA: TGTGCCAGCAGTTACGACTTCACAGATACGCAGTATTTT
CDR3: CASSYDFTDTQYF

J: TRBJ2-3
size: -
V: TRBV18
D: TRBD1
DNA: TGTGCCAGCTCTAAAGACAGGGGGCGATCTCTTACGCAGTATTTT
CDR3: CASSKDRGRSLTQYF

J: TRBJ2-6
size: -
V: TRBV15
D: -
DNA: TGTGCCACCAGCAGAGATCCAGGGCTCGGGGCCAACGTCCTGACTTTC
CDR3: CATSRDPGLGANVLTF

J: TRBJ2-2
size: -
V: TRBV27
D: -
DNA: TGTGCCAGCAGTTCCTCGAACACCGGGGAGCTGTTTTTT
CDR3: CASSSSNTGELFF

J: TRBJ2-5
size: once
V: TRBV5-4
D: -
DNA: TGTGCCAGCACCAGGGAACCGAACAGGTACCAAGAGACCCAGTACTTC
CDR3: CASTREPNRYQETQYF

J: TRBJ2-3
size: once
V: TRBV10-3
D: -
DNA: TGTGCCATCAGTGATAGCACAGATACGCAGTATTTT
CDR3: CAISDSTDTQYF

J: TRBJ2-5
size: -
V: TRBV12-3/TRBV12-4
D: -
DNA: TGTGCCAGCAGTTTGGGGGGCCTGGAGACCCAGTACTTC
CDR3: CASSLGGLETQYF

J: TRBJ1-3
size: -
V: TRBV7-8
D: -
DNA: TGTGCCAGCAGCCCGGGGGTGGCGAACACCATATATTTT
CDR3: CASSPGVANTIYF

J: TRBJ2-1
size: -
V: TRBV7-9
D: -
DNA: TGTGCCAGCAGCCGGACCGGGGGGAGGACAGGATACAATGAGCAGTTCTTC
CDR3: CASSRTGGRTGYNEQFF

J: TRBJ1-5
size: -
V: TRBV12-3/TRBV12-4
D: TRBD1
DNA: TGTGCCAGCAGCGCAGGGGGCTGGCAGCCCCAGCATTTT
CDR3: CASSAGGWQPQHF

J: TRBJ1-1
size: -
V: TRBV20-1
D: TRBD1
DNA: TGCAGTGCTACTGACACAGGGGGCGGTTACACTGAAGCTTTCTTT
CDR3: CSATDTGGGYTEAFF

J: TRBJ2-3
size: once
V: TRBV24-1
D: -
DNA: TGTGCCACCAGTGCCGGGAAGGGGGATACGCAGTATTTT
CDR3: CATSAGKGDTQYF

J: TRBJ1-4
size: few
V: TRBV19
D: -
DNA: TGTGCCAGTAGTATAGCTGGAACCATTAATGAAAAACTGTTTTTT
CDR3: CASSIAGTINEKLFF

J: TRBJ2-5
size: -
V: TRBV5-1
D: -
DNA: TGCGCCAGCAGCCTAGGGACGGTACAAGAGACCCAGTACTTC
CDR3: CASSLGTVQETQYF

J: TRBJ2-7
size: few
V: TRBV7-9
D: -
DNA: TGTGCCAGCAGCTCAAGGCAGGAATTCTACGAGCAGTACTTC
CDR3: CASSSRQEFYEQYF

J: TRBJ2-7
size: -
V: TRBV7-3
D: TRBD2
DNA: TGTGCCAGCATTTTAGCGGGGGCCGACGTCTACTACGAGCAGTACTTC
CDR3: CASILAGADVYYEQYF

J: TRBJ2-7
size: -
V: TRBV19
D: -
DNA: TGTGCCAGTAGTACAGGGGGGGATACCTACGAGCAGTACTTC
CDR3: CASSTGGDTYEQYF

J: TRBJ1-5
size: -
V: TRBV19
D: TRBD1
DNA: TGTGCCAGTAGTATTCCTCAAGGGGGCGCAATCAATCAGCCCCAGCATTTT
CDR3: CASSIPQGGAINQPQHF

J: TRBJ1-2
size: few
V: TRBV27
D: -
DNA: TGTGCCAGCAGTTTATATAGGGATGGCTATGGCTACACCTTC
CDR3: CASSLYRDGYGYTF

J: TRBJ1-2
size: -
V: TRBV5-5
D: TRBD1
DNA: TGTGCCAGCAGCTTAGGGGTACAGGGGAGTTATGGCTACACCTTC
CDR3: CASSLGVQGSYGYTF

J: TRBJ1-5
size: -
V: TRBV24-1
D: -
DNA: TGTGCCACCAGTCCGACCGGGGGAGGTCAGCCCCAGCATTTT
CDR3: CATSPTGGGQPQHF

J: TRBJ2-7
size: -
V: TRBV24-1
D: TRBD1
DNA: TGTGCCACCTCACCAGGGGGCTACGAGCAGTACTTC
CDR3: CATSPGGYEQYF

J: TRBJ2-3
size: -
V: TRBV7-6
D: -
DNA: TGTGCCAGCAGCTCAACGACAGCAGATACGCAGTATTTT
CDR3: CASSSTTADTQYF

J: TRBJ2-5
size: -
V: TRBV5-6
D: TRBD2
DNA: TGTGCCAGCAGCTTGGCAGAAGCGGGGGCTGGGAAGACCCAGTACTTC
CDR3: CASSLAEAGAGKTQYF

J: TRBJ1-5
size: -
V: TRBV9
D: TRBD1
DNA: TGTGCCAGCAGCTCAGGACAGGGGCGGGATCAGCCCCAGCATTTT
CDR3: CASSSGQGRDQPQHF

J: TRBJ2-7
size: -
V: TRBV6-6
D: -
DNA: TGTGCCAGCATCAAGGGAGGGGGCTACGAGCAGTACTTC
CDR3: CASIKGGGYEQYF

J: TRBJ1-2
size: -
V: TRBV30
D: -
DNA: TGTGCCTGGAGCGGGACCGATTCCTATGGCTACACCTTC
CDR3: CAWSGTDSYGYTF

J: TRBJ2-7
size: once
V: TRBV19
D: -
DNA: TGTGCCAGTAGGAGCTCCGGGACTCACTACGAGCAGTACTTC
CDR3: CASRSSGTHYEQYF

J: TRBJ2-2
size: -
V: TRBV5-1
D: TRBD2
DNA: TGCGCCAGCAGCCGGACTAGCGGGGGGGCCGACACCGGGGAGCTGTTTTTT
CDR3: CASSRTSGGADTGELFF

J: TRBJ1-1
size: -
V: TRBV7-2
D: -
DNA: TGTGCCAGCAGCTTCGCCAGGGGCGACACTGAAGCTTTCTTT
CDR3: CASSFARGDTEAFF

J: TRBJ1-2
size: -
V: TRBV29-1
D: -
DNA: TGCAGCGTTGAAACGGACTATGGCTACACCTTC
CDR3: CSVETDYGYTF